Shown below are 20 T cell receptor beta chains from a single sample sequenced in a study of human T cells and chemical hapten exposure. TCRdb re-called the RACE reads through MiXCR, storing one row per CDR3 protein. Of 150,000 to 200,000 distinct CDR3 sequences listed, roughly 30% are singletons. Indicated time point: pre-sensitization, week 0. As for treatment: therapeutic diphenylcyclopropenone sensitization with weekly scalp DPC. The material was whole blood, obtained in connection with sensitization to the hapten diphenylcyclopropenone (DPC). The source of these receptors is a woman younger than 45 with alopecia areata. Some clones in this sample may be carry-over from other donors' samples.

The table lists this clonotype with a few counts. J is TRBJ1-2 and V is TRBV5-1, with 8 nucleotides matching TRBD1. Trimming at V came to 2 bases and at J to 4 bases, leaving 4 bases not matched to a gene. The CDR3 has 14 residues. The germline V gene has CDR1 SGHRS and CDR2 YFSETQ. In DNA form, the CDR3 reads TGCGCCAGCAGCTTAGGACAGGGACTCTATGGCTACACCTTC. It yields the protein CASSLGQGLYGYTF.

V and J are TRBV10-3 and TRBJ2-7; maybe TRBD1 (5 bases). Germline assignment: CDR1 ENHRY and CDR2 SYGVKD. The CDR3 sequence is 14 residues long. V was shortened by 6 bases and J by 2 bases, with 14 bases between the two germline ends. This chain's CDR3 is CAISPGSYTYEQYF. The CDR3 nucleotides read TGTGCCATCAGCCCAGGGTCTTACACCTACGAGCAGTACTTC.

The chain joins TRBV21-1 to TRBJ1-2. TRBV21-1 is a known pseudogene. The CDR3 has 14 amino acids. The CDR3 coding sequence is TGTGCCAGCAGCAAAGGAGGGCAGGGTGACGGCTACACCTTC. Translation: CASSKGGQGDGYTF.

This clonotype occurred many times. The CDR3 region has the DNA TGTGCCAGCAGTGTAGGGGGGCAAGAGACCCAGTACTTC. It is translated as CASSVGGQETQYF. V is TRBV28 and J is TRBJ2-5; D might be TRBD1 or TRBD2, each matching 6 bases. The CDR3 totals 13 residues. Germline V gives CDR1 MDHEN, CDR2 SYDVKM. Trimming removed 5 bases from V and 2 bases from J, with 9 bases in between.

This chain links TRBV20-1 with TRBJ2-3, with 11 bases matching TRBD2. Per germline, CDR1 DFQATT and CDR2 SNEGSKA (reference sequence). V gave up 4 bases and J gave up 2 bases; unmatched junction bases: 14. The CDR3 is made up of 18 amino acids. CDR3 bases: TGCAGTGCTATGCCTCAAATGACTAGCGGGGTAATCACAGATACGCAGTATTTT. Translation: CSAMPQMTSGVITDTQYF.

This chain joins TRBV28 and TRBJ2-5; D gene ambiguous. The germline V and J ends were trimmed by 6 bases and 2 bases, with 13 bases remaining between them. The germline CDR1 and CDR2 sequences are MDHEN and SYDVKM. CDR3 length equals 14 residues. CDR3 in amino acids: CASSLTSTQETQYF. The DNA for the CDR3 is TGTGCCAGCAGCCTAACCTCAACTCAAGAGACCCAGTACTTC.

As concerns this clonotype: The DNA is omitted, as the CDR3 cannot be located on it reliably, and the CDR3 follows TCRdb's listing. The CDR3 region is CASSSSDRGNQPQHF. The chain couples TRBV12-3 or TRBV12-4 to TRBJ1-5; the table's D call, TRBD1, has no DNA check behind it. The length of the CDR3 is 15 amino acids, counting both ends.

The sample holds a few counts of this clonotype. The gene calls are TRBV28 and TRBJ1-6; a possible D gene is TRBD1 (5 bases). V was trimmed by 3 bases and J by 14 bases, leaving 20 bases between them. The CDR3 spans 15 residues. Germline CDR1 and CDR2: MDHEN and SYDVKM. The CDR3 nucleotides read TGTGCCAGCAGTTTTGTGGGGGAGTTAAATTCTTCCCTCCACTTT. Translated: CASSFVGELNSSLHF.

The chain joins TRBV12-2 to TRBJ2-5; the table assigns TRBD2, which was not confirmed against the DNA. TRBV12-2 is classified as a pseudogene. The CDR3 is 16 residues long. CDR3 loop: CASRQGTSGNQETQYF. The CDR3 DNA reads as TGTGCAAGTCGCCAAGGGACTAGCGGAAACCAAGAGACCCAGTACTTC.

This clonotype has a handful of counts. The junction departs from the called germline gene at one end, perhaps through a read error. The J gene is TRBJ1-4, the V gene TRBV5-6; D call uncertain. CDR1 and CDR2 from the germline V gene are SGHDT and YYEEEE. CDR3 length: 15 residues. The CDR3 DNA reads TGTGCCAGCAGCACCGGGGTTGCAACTAGTGAAAAACTGTTTTTT. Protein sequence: CASSTGVATSEKLFF.

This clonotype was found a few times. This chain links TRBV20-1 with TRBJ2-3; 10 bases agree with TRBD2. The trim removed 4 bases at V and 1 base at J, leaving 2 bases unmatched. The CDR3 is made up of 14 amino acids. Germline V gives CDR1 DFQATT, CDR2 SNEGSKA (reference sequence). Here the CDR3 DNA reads TGCAGTGCTATAGCGGGGGGACGCACAGATACGCAGTATTTT. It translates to CSAIAGGRTDTQYF.

This CDR3 reads CASSPSPSYEQYF. The CDR3 region has the DNA TGTGCCAGCAGTCCCAGCCCCAGCTACGAGCAGTACTTC. The chain uses TRBV28 and TRBJ2-7; unclear D gene. Germline values: CDR1 MDHEN, CDR2 SYDVKM. This CDR3 contains 13 residues. Trimming stripped 5 bases from V and 3 bases from J, with 11 bases between.

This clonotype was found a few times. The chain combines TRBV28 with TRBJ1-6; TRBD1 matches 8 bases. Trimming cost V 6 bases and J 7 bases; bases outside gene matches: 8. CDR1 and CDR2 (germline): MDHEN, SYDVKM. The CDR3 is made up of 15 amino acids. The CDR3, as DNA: TGTGCCAGCAGCCCCGGACAGGGCTACAATTCACCCCTCCACTTT. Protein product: CASSPGQGYNSPLHF. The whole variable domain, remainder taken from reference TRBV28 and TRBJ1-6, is DVKVTQSSRYLVKRTGEKVFLECVQDMDHENMFWYRQDPGLGLRLIYFSYDVKMKEKGDIPEGYSVSREKKERFSLILESASTNQTSMYLCASSPGQGYNSPLHFGNGTRLTVT.

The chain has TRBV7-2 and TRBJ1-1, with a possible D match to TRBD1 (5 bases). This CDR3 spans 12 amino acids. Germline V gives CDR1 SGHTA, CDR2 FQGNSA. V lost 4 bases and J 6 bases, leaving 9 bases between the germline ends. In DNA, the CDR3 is TGTGCCAGCAGCTACCAGGGCGCTGAAGCTTTCTTT. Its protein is CASSYQGAEAFF.

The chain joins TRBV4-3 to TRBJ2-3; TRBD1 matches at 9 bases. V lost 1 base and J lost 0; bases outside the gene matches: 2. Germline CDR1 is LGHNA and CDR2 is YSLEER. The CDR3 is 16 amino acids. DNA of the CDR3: TGCGCCAGCAGCCAAGGCACAGGGGGCAGCACAGATACGCAGTATTTT. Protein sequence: CASSQGTGGSTDTQYF.

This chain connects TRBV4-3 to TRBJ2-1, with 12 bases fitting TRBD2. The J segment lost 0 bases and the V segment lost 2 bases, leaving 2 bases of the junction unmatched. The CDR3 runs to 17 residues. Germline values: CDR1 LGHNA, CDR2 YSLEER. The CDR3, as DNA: TGCGCCAGCAGCCAACTAGCGGGGGGGAGCTCCTACAATGAGCAGTTCTTC. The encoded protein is CASSQLAGGSSYNEQFF.

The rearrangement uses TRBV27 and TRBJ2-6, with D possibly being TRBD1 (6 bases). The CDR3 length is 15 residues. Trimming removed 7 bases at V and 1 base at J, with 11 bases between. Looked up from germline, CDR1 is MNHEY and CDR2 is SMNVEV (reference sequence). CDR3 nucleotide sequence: TGTGCCAGCACCGTAGGGGGATCTGGGGCCAACGTCCTGACTTTC. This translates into CASTVGGSGANVLTF.

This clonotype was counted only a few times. The CDR3 DNA follows: TGTGCCAGCAGTCAAACAAGGGGGCGGGGCAATCAGCCCCAGCATTTT. This codes for CASSQTRGRGNQPQHF. V and J are TRBV28 and TRBJ1-5; 7 nucleotides align to TRBD1. Germline CDR1 is MDHEN and CDR2 is SYDVKM. V trimming: 5 bases; J trimming: 2 bases; junction bases outside the gene matches: 9. This CDR3 is 16 amino acids long.

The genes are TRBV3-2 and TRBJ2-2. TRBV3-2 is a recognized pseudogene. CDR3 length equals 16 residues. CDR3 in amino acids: CASSQVVAPTTGELFF. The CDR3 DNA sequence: TGTGCCAGCAGCCAAGTGGTGGCTCCGACCACCGGGGAGCTGTTTTTT.

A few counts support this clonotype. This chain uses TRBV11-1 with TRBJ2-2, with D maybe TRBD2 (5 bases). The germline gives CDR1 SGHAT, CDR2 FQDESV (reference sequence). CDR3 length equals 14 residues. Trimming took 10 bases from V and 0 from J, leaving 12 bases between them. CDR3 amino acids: CATLRTANTGELFF. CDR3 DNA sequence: TGTGCCACCCTAAGGACTGCGAACACCGGGGAGCTGTTTTTT. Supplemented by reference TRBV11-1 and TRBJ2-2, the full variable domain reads EAEVAQSPRYKITEKSQAVAFWCDPISGHATLYWYRQILGQGPELLVQFQDESVVDDSQLPKDRFSAERLKGVDSTLKIQPAELGDSAMYLCATLRTANTGELFFGEGSRLTVL.